These T cell receptor beta chains were read from a single sample in a study of blood T cell repertoires in COVID-19. Data came from immunoSEQ multiplex PCR; TCRdb stores just in-frame clones and leaves some out. Of 400,000 to 450,000 clones in the sample, about 90% were seen once. The specimen was PBMCs or T cells enriched from blood (not recorded which). The receptor source for this set is a man between 18 and 29 years old who had recovered from COVID-19. CDR3s include the opening cysteine and the closing phenylalanine or tryptophan. The D gene is left open where the match is weak. A clone size is listed for some rows: how often the clone was seen (once, few, many), or a class if it is expanded.

>NA|TRBV27|NA|TRBJ1-1
CASSSRGGNQDTEAFF
TGTGCCAGCAGCAGTAGAGGGGGAAATCAGGACACTGAAGCTTTCTTT
>NA|TRBV18|NA|TRBJ1-6
CASSQQDSYNSPLHF
TGTGCCAGCTCTCAACAGGACTCCTATAATTCACCCCTCCACTTT
>NA|TRBV28|NA|TRBJ1-2
CASRIRSNYGYTF
TGTGCCAGCAGGATCCGGAGCAACTATGGCTACACCTTC
>NA|TRBV5-4|NA|TRBJ2-7
CASSLGGQGHFREQYF
TGTGCCAGCAGCTTGGGGGGCCAGGGCCATTTCCGCGAGCAGTACTTC
>NA|TRBV6-5|NA|TRBJ1-5
CASSNDQGPQSPQHF
TGTGCCAGCAGCAATGACCAGGGGCCTCAATCACCCCAGCATTTT
>few|TRBV10-1|TRBD1|TRBJ1-1
CASSEPGQGYTEAFF
TGCGCCAGCAGTGAACCGGGACAGGGTTACACTGAAGCTTTCTTT
>NA|TRBV5-1|NA|TRBJ1-1
CASSLDLEMNTEAFF
TGCGCCAGCAGCTTGGATCTTGAGATGAACACTGAAGCTTTCTTT
>NA|TRBV7-9|NA|TRBJ1-6
CASSLEQDYNSPLHF
TGTGCCAGCAGCTTAGAACAGGACTATAATTCACCCCTCCACTTT
>NA|TRBV4-1|TRBD1|TRBJ1-1
CASSQGQGVGGTEAFF
TGCGCCAGCAGCCAAGGCCAGGGGGTAGGCGGCACTGAAGCTTTCTTT
>NA|TRBV10-3|TRBD2|TRBJ2-1
CAINWAGGDNEQFF
TGTGCCATCAATTGGGCGGGAGGGGACAATGAACAGTTCTTC
>NA|TRBV5-6|TRBD1|TRBJ1-4
CASSLGDSEKLFF
TGTGCCAGCAGCTTGGGGGACAGTGAAAAACTGTTTTTT
>NA|TRBV2|NA|TRBJ2-5
CASNGDSGETQYF
TGTGCCAGCAACGGGGACAGCGGGGAGACCCAGTACTTC
>NA|TRBV27|NA|TRBJ1-2
CASSFSENYGYTF
TGTGCCAGCAGTTTTAGTGAGAACTATGGCTACACCTTC
>NA|TRBV4-1|NA|TRBJ2-1
CASSQAGNEQFF
TGCGCCAGCAGCCAGGCTGGTAATGAGCAGTTCTTC
>NA|TRBV28|NA|TRBJ1-2
CASSYRVSHGYTF
TGTGCCAGCAGCTACAGGGTCTCGCATGGCTACACCTTC
>NA|TRBV27|TRBD2|TRBJ2-1
CASSYLSGTSVYNEQFF
TGTGCCAGCAGTTACCTCTCCGGGACTAGCGTCTACAATGAGCAGTTCTTC
>NA|TRBV2|NA|TRBJ2-5
CASSPPEETQYF
TGTGCCAGCAGCCCCCCCGAAGAGACCCAGTACTTC
>NA|TRBV27|NA|TRBJ1-6
CASSLRQLRSSPLHF
TGTGCCAGCAGTCTTCGACAGTTACGGAGTTCACCCCTCCACTTT
>NA|TRBV3-1/TRBV3-2|TRBD1|TRBJ1-1
CASSFYRYRGSLTEAFF
TGTGCCAGCAGCTTCTACCGTTACAGGGGGTCGTTAACTGAAGCTTTCTTT
>NA|TRBV7-8|NA|TRBJ1-2
CASSVPRRIQGYGYTF
TGTGCCAGCAGCGTACCCCGCCGGATCCAGGGCTATGGCTACACCTTC
>once|TRBV19|NA|TRBJ1-5
CATSGGNQPQHF
TGTGCCACCTCGGGGGGAAATCAGCCCCAGCATTTT
>NA|TRBV29-1|NA|TRBJ1-1
CSVVSSTEAFF
TGCAGCGTTGTTAGCAGCACTGAAGCTTTCTTT
>NA|TRBV7-2|NA|TRBJ1-5
CASSLPTGVVQPQHF
TGTGCCAGCAGCTTACCGACGGGGGTGGTACAGCCCCAGCATTTT
>NA|TRBV5-8|NA|TRBJ1-2
CASSSPPGKDYYGYTF
TGTGCCAGCAGCTCCCCCCCGGGGAAGGATTACTATGGCTACACCTTC
>NA|TRBV6-5|NA|TRBJ1-1
CASSRHDGTEAFF
TGTGCCAGCAGTAGACACGATGGGACTGAAGCTTTCTTT
>NA|TRBV18|NA|TRBJ1-1
CASSPTIAEAFF
TGTGCCAGCTCACCTACAATCGCTGAAGCTTTCTTT
>NA|TRBV2|TRBD1|TRBJ1-5
CASSEEAGQGQPQHF
TGTGCCAGCAGTGAAGAAGCGGGACAGGGGCAGCCCCAGCATTTT
>NA|TRBV2|TRBD1|TRBJ1-5
CASRASTGGNQPQHF
TGTGCCAGCCGCGCCTCGACAGGGGGTAATCAGCCCCAGCATTTT
>NA|TRBV4-1|NA|TRBJ2-1
CASSQDRGASGRDNEQFF
TGCGCCAGCAGCCAAGATAGGGGGGCTAGCGGCCGAGACAATGAGCAGTTCTTC
>NA|TRBV5-6|NA|TRBJ1-5
CASSLRESQPQHF
TGTGCCAGCAGCTTAAGGGAGTCACAGCCCCAGCATTTT
>NA|TRBV28|NA|TRBJ2-1
CASSLFSGIYEQFF
TGTGCCAGCAGTTTGTTCTCGGGAATCTATGAGCAGTTCTTC
>NA|TRBV6-1|TRBD1|TRBJ1-1
CASSEHQGDTEAFF
TGTGCCAGCAGTGAACACCAGGGGGACACTGAAGCTTTCTTT
>NA|TRBV7-3|NA|TRBJ2-2
CASSLTREGAVTGELFF
TGTGCCAGCAGCTTAACCCGGGAGGGGGCGGTCACCGGGGAGCTGTTTTTT
>NA|TRBV7-2|TRBD2|TRBJ2-3
CASRTSGSTDTQYF
TGTGCCAGCAGAACTAGCGGGAGCACAGATACGCAGTATTTT
>many|TRBV29-1|NA|TRBJ2-1
CSVVVGEQFF
TGCAGCGTTGTGGTCGGTGAGCAGTTCTTC
>NA|TRBV4-1|TRBD2|TRBJ2-1
CASSQVVSGSSYEQFF
TGCGCCAGCAGCCAAGTTGTTAGCGGGAGTTCCTATGAGCAGTTCTTC
>NA|TRBV28|NA|TRBJ1-5
CASSARGVQPQHF
TGTGCCAGCAGCGCCCGGGGGGTTCAGCCCCAGCATTTT